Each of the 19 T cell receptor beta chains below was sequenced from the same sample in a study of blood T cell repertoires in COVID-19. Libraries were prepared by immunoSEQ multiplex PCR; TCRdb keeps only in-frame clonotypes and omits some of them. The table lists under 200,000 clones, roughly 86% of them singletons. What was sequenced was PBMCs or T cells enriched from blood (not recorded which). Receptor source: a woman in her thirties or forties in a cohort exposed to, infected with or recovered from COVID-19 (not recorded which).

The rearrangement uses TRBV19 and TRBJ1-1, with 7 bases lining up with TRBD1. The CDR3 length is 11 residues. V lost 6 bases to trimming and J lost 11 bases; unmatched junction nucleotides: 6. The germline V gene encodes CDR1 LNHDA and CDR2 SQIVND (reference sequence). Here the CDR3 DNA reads TGTGCCAGTAGCTACACAGGGGTTGCTTTCTTT. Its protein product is CASSYTGVAFF.

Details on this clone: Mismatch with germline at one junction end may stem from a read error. The CDR3 region has the DNA TGTGCCAGCACCTTACGGTCGGGGAGCTCCTACAATGAGCAGTTCTTC. It codes for CASTLRSGSSYNEQFF. This sequence joins TRBV7-9 and TRBJ2-1; D might be TRBD2 (5 bases). From germline, CDR1 is SEHNR and CDR2 FQNEAQ (reference sequence). CDR3 size: 16 residues.

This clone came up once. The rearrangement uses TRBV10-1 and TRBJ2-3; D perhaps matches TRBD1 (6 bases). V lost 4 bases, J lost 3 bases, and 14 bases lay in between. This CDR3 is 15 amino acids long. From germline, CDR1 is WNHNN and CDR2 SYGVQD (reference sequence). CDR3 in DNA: TGCGCCAGCAGTGCAAGGACAGCTACTACAGATACGCAGTATTTT. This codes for CASSARTATTDTQYF.

CDR3 region: CASSLVQGSYYGYTF. In DNA form, the CDR3 reads TGTGCCAGCAGCTTGGTACAGGGGTCTTACTATGGCTACACCTTC. The V gene is TRBV5-4, the J gene TRBJ1-2, with 7 bases that match TRBD1. In germline, CDR1 is SGHNT, CDR2 YYREEE (reference sequence). The junction had 5 bases not matched to a gene; V was cut back by 0 bases and J by 3 bases. The CDR3 totals 15 residues. Looking up the rest from reference TRBV5-4 and TRBJ1-2 gives the full variable domain: ETGVTQSPTHLIKTRGQQVTLRCSSQSGHNTVSWYQQALGQGPQFIFQYYREEENGRGNFPPRFSGLQFPNYSSELNVNALELDDSALYLCASSLVQGSYYGYTFGSGTRLTVV.

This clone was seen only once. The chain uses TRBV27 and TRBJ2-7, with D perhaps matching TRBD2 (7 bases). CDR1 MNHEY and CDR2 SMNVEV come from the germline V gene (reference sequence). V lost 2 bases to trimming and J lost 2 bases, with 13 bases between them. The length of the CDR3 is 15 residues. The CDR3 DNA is TGTGCCAGCAGTTTAAGGGGGGGCAGTACCTACGAGCAGTACTTC. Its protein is CASSLRGGSTYEQYF.

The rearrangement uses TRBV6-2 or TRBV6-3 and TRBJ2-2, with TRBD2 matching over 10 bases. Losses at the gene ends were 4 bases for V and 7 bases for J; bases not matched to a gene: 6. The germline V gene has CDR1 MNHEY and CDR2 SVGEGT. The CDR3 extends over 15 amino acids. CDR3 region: CASSSDSGRYGELFF. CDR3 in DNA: TGTGCCAGCAGTTCGGATAGCGGGAGGTACGGGGAGCTGTTTTTT.

CDR3 region: CASSGTSGRALEEQYF. Written as DNA, the CDR3 is TGTGCCAGCAGCGGGACTAGCGGGAGGGCCCTGGAAGAGCAGTACTTC. This sequence joins TRBV9 and TRBJ2-7; 15 nucleotides match TRBD2. The CDR3 length is 16 residues. Trimming removed 3 bases from V and 7 bases from J; junction bases left unmatched: 8. Germline values: CDR1 SGDLS, CDR2 YYNGEE.

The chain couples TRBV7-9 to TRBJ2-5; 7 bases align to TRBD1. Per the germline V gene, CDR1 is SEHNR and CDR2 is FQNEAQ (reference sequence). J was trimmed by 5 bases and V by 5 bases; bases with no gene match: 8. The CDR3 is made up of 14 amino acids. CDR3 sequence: CASSQDRERETQYF. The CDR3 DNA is TGTGCCAGCAGCCAAGACAGGGAGAGGGAGACCCAGTACTTC.

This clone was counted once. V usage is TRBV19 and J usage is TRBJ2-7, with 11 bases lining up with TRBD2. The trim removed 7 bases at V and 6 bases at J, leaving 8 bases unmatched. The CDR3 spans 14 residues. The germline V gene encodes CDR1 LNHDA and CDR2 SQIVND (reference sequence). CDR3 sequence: CASNELAGGPEQYF. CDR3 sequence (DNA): TGTGCCAGTAACGAGCTAGCGGGAGGCCCCGAGCAGTACTTC.

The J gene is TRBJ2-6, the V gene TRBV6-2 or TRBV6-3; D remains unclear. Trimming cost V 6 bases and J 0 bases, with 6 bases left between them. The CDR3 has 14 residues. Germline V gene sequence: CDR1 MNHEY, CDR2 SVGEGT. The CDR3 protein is CASSTDSGANVLTF. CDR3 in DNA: TGTGCCAGCAGCACTGACTCTGGGGCCAACGTCCTGACTTTC.

The CDR3 loop reads CASSPLRGVGTGELFF. The CDR3 nucleotides read TGTGCCAGTAGTCCCCTTCGGGGGGTGGGGACCGGGGAGCTGTTTTTT. V is TRBV19 and J is TRBJ2-2; 7 bases match TRBD2. The V segment lost 5 bases and the J segment 5 bases; nucleotides outside the gene matches: 11. The CDR3 is made up of 16 amino acids. The germline gives CDR1 LNHDA, CDR2 SQIVND (reference sequence).

The CDR3 sequence is CASRVAGAPGGELFF. The CDR3 DNA is TGTGCCAGCAGGGTAGCGGGGGCCCCGGGCGGGGAGCTGTTTTTT. The chain couples TRBV2 to TRBJ2-2; 9 nucleotides agree with TRBD2. Germline assignment: CDR1 SNHLY and CDR2 FYNNEI. The CDR3 is made up of 15 amino acids. The V and J ends lost 6 bases and 7 bases, in that order; junction bases with no gene match: 9. The entire variable domain, with the rest obtained from reference TRBV2 and TRBJ2-2, is as follows: EPEVTQTPSHQVTQMGQEVILRCVPISNHLYFYWYRQILGQKVEFLVSFYNNEISEKSEIFDDQFSVERPDGSNFTLKIRSTKLEDSAMYFCASRVAGAPGGELFFGEGSRLTVL.

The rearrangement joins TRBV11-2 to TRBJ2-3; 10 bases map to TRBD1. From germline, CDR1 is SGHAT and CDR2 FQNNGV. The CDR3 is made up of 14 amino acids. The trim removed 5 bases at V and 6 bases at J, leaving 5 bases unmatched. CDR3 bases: TGTGCCAGCAGCCCTAGGGACAGGGGCGATACGCAGTATTTT. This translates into CASSPRDRGDTQYF.

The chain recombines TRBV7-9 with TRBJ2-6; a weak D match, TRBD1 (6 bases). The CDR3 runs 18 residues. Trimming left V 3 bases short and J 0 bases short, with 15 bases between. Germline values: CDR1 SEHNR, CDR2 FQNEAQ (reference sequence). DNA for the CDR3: TGTGCCAGCAGCTTTACACCGGGACACCACTCTGGGGCCAACGTCCTGACTTTC. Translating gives CASSFTPGHHSGANVLTF. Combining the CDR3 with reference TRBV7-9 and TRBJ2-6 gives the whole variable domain DTGVSQNPRHKITKRGQNVTFRCDPISEHNRLYWYRQTLGQGPEFLTYFQNEAQLEKSRLLSDRFSAERPKGSFSTLEIQRTEQGDSAMYLCASSFTPGHHSGANVLTFGAGSRLTVL.

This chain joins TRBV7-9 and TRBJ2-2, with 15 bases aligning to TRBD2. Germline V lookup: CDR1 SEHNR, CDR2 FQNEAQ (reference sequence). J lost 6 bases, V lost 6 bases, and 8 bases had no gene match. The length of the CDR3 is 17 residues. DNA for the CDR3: TGTGCCAGCAGAACCGGGACTAGCGGGAGGATAGCCGGGGAGCTGTTTTTT. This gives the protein CASRTGTSGRIAGELFF.

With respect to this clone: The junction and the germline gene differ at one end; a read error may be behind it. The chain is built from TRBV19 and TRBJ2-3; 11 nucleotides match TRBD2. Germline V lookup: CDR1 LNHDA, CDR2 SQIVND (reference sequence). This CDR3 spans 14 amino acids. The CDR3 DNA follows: TGTGCCAGTAGGATAGCGGGGGGGCCGGATACGCAGTATTTT. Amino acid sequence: CASRIAGGPDTQYF.

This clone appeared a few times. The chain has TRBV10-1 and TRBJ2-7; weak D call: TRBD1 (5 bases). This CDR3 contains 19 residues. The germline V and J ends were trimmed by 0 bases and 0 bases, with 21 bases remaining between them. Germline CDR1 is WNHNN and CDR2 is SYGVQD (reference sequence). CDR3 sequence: CASSESENRYPPLSYEQYF. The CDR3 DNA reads TGCGCCAGCAGTGAGTCAGAAAACAGGTACCCGCCCCTCTCCTACGAGCAGTACTTC.

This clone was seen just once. CDR3 sequence (DNA): TGTGCCAGCAGCTCACACCCGGCCAGGGGTGGCTACACCTTC. This gives the protein CASSSHPARGGYTF. The genes are TRBV7-9 and TRBJ1-2; TRBD1 might be the D (6 bases). The V gene's germline CDR1 is SEHNR and CDR2 FQNEAQ (reference sequence). The CDR3 runs to 14 residues. V dropped 4 bases and J dropped 7 bases, with 16 bases sitting between them.

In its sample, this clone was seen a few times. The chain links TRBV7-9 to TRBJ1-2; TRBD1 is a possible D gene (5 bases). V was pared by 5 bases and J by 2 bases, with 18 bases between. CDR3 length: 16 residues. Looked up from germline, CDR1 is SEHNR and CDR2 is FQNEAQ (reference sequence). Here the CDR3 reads CASSARAGVVNYGYTF. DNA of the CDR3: TGTGCCAGCAGCGCCAGGGCGGGAGTGGTAAACTATGGCTACACCTTC.